The TCR beta chain under discussion was sequenced for a study of cytomegalovirus exposure and HLA in healthy donors. The CDR3 is 16 amino acids. V dropped 0 bases and J dropped 2 bases, with 12 bases sitting between them. The V gene's germline CDR1 is LNHNV and CDR2 YYDKDF (reference sequence). Of note for this clone: Antigen unknown.

PCR primers comprised 60 Vbeta and 13 Jbeta primers. Original processing methods: In a later analysis, some 80 million unique TCR beta chains included roughly 11 million shared by two or more donors. Libraries were prepared by immunoSEQ multiplex PCR; TCRdb keeps only in-frame clonotypes and omits some of them. From that table come the V and J calls and clone size; the DNA was used to work out D and trimming. The sample includes some 140,000 clones, approximately 61% of them seen just once. Study-level points and caveats: Per a later analysis, under 20,000 TCR beta sequences showed association with HLA alleles at 0.05 false discovery rate. Excluded were some V segments that proved indistinguishable, including TRBV6-2 and TRBV6-3.

The chain links TRBV15 to TRBJ2-3, with D perhaps matching TRBD1 (5 bases). The sequenced sample consisted of PBMCs. The clonotype comes from a woman between 40 and 55 years old in good health and CMV-seronegative. The chain's CDR3 is CATSRDLGANTDTQYF. CDR3 coding DNA: TGTGCCACCAGCAGAGATCTAGGGGCAAACACAGATACGCAGTATTTT.